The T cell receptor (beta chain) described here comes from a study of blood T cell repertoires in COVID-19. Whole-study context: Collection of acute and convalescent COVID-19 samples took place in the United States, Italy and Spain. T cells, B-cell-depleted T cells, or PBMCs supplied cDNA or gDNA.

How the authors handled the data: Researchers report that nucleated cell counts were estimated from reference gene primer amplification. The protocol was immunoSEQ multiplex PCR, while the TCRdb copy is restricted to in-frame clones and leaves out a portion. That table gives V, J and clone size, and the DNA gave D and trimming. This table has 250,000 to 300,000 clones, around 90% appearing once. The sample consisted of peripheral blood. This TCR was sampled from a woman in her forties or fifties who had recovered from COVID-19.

The CDR3 is CSVTGGALNTEAFF. Here the CDR3 DNA reads TGCAGCGTGACCGGAGGAGCTTTGAACACTGAAGCTTTCTTT. The chain recombines TRBV29-1 with TRBJ1-1; no firm D call. The CDR3 has 14 residues. Trimming left V 6 bases short and J 0 bases short, with 14 bases between. Germline CDR1 and CDR2: SQVTM and ANQGSEA.